This is a list of T cell receptor beta chains from one sample in a study of identifying expanded T cells in peripheral blood. The assay was immunoSEQ multiplex PCR, and TCRdb's table has in-frame clones only and misses some. Of some 93,000 clones in the sample, about nine tenths are singletons; the top ten hold approximately 3.9%. Sequenced input: blood. These receptors all stem from a person between 18 and 70 years old in good health. Both conserved end residues are part of each CDR3. The order of the fields is J gene, V gene, D gene, clone size, CDR3 protein, CDR3 DNA. The D gene is left open where the match is weak. Size values are once, few and many counts, or a class for expanded clones, and some rows have none.

TRBJ2-7 TRBV10-1 NA NA CASSESEGFGAEQYF TGCGCCAGCAGTGAGTCTGAGGGTTTTGGAGCCGAGCAGTACTTC
TRBJ2-1 TRBV19 TRBD1 NA CASSIPPGQGADEQFF TGTGCCAGTAGTATACCGCCGGGACAGGGGGCGGATGAGCAGTTCTTC
TRBJ2-7 TRBV29-1 TRBD1 once CSAQGAHSYEQYF TGCAGCGCTCAGGGGGCGCATAGTTACGAGCAGTACTTC
TRBJ1-5 TRBV9 NA NA CASSVEGRGDQPQHF TGTGCCAGCAGCGTAGAAGGTAGAGGAGATCAGCCCCAGCATTTT
TRBJ2-7 TRBV28 TRBD2 NA CASSPIAGGVEQYF TGTGCCAGCAGTCCCATAGCGGGGGGGGTCGAGCAGTACTTC
TRBJ1-5 TRBV7-2 NA NA CASSSGQAPQPQHF TGTGCCAGCAGTAGTGGGCAGGCTCCTCAGCCCCAGCATTTT
TRBJ1-4 TRBV21-1 NA NA CASSKDPHRGTSLKLFF TGTGCCAGCAGCAAAGATCCCCACAGGGGGACTAGTCTAAAACTGTTTTTT
TRBJ1-2 TRBV14 NA once CASSQGRAGTHYGYTF TGTGCCAGCAGCCAAGGGAGGGCCGGGACCCACTATGGCTACACCTTC
TRBJ1-5 TRBV28 NA NA CASSLQGDNQPQHF TGTGCCAGCAGTTTACAGGGTGACAATCAGCCCCAGCATTTT
TRBJ2-6 TRBV2 NA NA CASVLNSGANVLTF TGTGCCAGCGTTCTGAACTCTGGGGCCAACGTCCTGACTTTC
TRBJ2-7 TRBV9 TRBD2 NA CASSALGTSGSYEQYF TGTGCCAGCAGCGCCCTAGGGACTAGCGGGTCCTACGAGCAGTACTTC
TRBJ1-1 TRBV2 TRBD1 NA CASSKGTGGAEAFF TGTGCCAGCAGTAAAGGCACAGGGGGGGCTGAAGCTTTCTTT
TRBJ1-2 TRBV5-1 NA NA CASSLVPVNYGYTF TGCGCCAGCAGCTTGGTGCCCGTTAACTATGGCTACACCTTC
TRBJ2-3 TRBV5-1 NA NA CASSFDGTDTQYF TGCGCCAGCAGCTTCGATGGGACAGATACGCAGTATTTT
TRBJ2-7 TRBV5-6 NA NA CASSSPILDRISSYEQYF TGTGCCAGCAGCTCACCGATTCTAGACAGGATCAGCTCCTACGAGCAGTACTTC
TRBJ1-5 TRBV5-1 TRBD1 NA CASSPQGGSNQPQHF TGCGCCAGCAGCCCGCAGGGGGGGAGCAATCAGCCCCAGCATTTT
TRBJ1-1 TRBV7-9 NA NA CASSRQQGMGTEAFF TGTGCCAGCAGCCGGCAACAGGGTATGGGCACTGAAGCTTTCTTT
TRBJ2-2 TRBV5-1 NA NA CASRYAGSTGELFF TGCGCCAGCAGATATGCAGGGAGCACCGGGGAGCTGTTTTTT
TRBJ2-2 TRBV28 TRBD2 NA CASSGLAGVDRAGELFF TGTGCCAGCAGTGGACTAGCGGGAGTCGATCGGGCCGGGGAGCTGTTTTTT
TRBJ2-1 TRBV28 NA once CASSFARSYYNEQFF TGTGCCAGCAGTTTCGCCCGTTCCTACTACAATGAGCAGTTCTTC
TRBJ2-2 TRBV19 NA NA CASSIEGYTGELFF TGTGCCAGTAGTATAGAGGGATACACCGGGGAGCTGTTTTTT
TRBJ1-1 TRBV5-1 NA NA CASSSNRALEAFF TGCGCCAGCAGCTCCAACAGGGCCCTGGAAGCTTTCTTT
TRBJ2-1 TRBV9 NA NA CASSVATDGGRGQFF TGTGCCAGCAGCGTAGCTACGGATGGGGGTAGGGGGCAGTTCTTC
TRBJ1-2 TRBV30 NA NA CAWKGYFGPNYGYTF TGTGCCTGGAAGGGGTATTTCGGGCCTAACTATGGCTACACCTTC
TRBJ2-1 TRBV7-8 NA NA CASSLDSDEQFF TGTGCCAGCAGCTTAGACTCGGATGAGCAGTTCTTC
TRBJ1-1 TRBV18 NA NA CASSHRAGLETEAFF TGTGCCAGCTCACACAGGGCAGGTTTGGAGACTGAAGCTTTCTTT
TRBJ2-7 TRBV11-2 NA NA CASSFIATYYEQYF TGTGCCAGCAGCTTTATAGCGACATACTACGAGCAGTACTTC
TRBJ1-4 TRBV18 TRBD1 NA CASSPQGAEKLFF TGTGCCAGCTCACCACAGGGGGCTGAAAAACTGTTTTTT
TRBJ2-7 TRBV5-1 NA NA CASSSGFLGDSYEQYF TGCGCCAGCAGCTCCGGGTTCTTAGGGGATAGCTACGAGCAGTACTTC
TRBJ1-2 TRBV5-4 NA few CASSPGQLTGGYTF TGTGCCAGCAGCCCTGGACAGCTCACTGGTGGCTACACCTTC
TRBJ2-6 TRBV7-6 NA once CASSLLSSGANVLTF TGTGCCAGCAGCTTATTAAGCTCTGGGGCCAACGTCCTGACTTTC
TRBJ2-1 TRBV30 TRBD2 NA CAWSAPSGGAGNEQFF TGTGCCTGGAGTGCACCTAGCGGGGGGGCGGGCAATGAGCAGTTCTTC
TRBJ2-2 TRBV7-8 NA NA CASTHRLLELFF TGTGCCAGCACCCATAGGCTGTTGGAGCTGTTTTTT
TRBJ2-5 TRBV30 NA NA CAWDFRGPQQTQYF NA
TRBJ2-6 TRBV5-1 TRBD1 NA CASSLTGVRSGANVLTF TGCGCCAGCAGCTTGACAGGGGTAAGGTCTGGGGCCAACGTCCTGACTTTC
TRBJ2-1 TRBV5-5 NA NA CASSFNSQISFF TGTGCCAGCAGCTTTAATAGTCAGATAAGCTTCTTC
TRBJ2-3 TRBV30 NA NA CAWSVKDTQYF TGTGCCTGGAGTGTAAAAGATACGCAGTATTTT
TRBJ1-6 TRBV2 NA NA CASSPGRSPLHF TGTGCCAGCAGTCCAGGGCGGTCACCCCTCCACTTT
TRBJ1-2 TRBV18 NA NA CASSPNTELHGYTF TGTGCCAGCTCACCAAATACAGAGCTGCATGGCTACACCTTC
TRBJ2-7 TRBV5-6 NA NA CASSPQVGRPTYEQYF TGTGCCAGCAGCCCACAGGTCGGACGGCCGACCTACGAGCAGTACTTC
TRBJ1-1 TRBV6-1 NA NA CASSAKAWETEAFF TGTGCCAGCAGTGCCAAAGCTTGGGAAACTGAAGCTTTCTTT
TRBJ2-2 TRBV28 NA NA CASSSYFRWANTGELFF TGTGCCAGCAGTTCGTATTTCCGGTGGGCGAACACCGGGGAGCTGTTTTTT
TRBJ2-5 TRBV9 NA NA CASSVASRFQETQYF TGTGCCAGCAGCGTAGCTAGCCGTTTCCAAGAGACCCAGTACTTC
TRBJ2-7 TRBV5-1 NA once CASSPGLTYEQYF TGCGCCAGCAGCCCGGGACTCACCTACGAGCAGTACTTC
TRBJ2-5 TRBV5-1 TRBD1 NA CASSPEGAQETQYF TGCGCCAGCAGCCCCGAGGGGGCCCAAGAGACCCAGTACTTC
TRBJ2-7 TRBV5-1 TRBD2 NA CASKGTPKGLAGLPYEQYF TGCGCCAGCAAGGGAACGCCGAAAGGACTAGCGGGCCTACCCTACGAGCAGTACTTC
TRBJ2-3 TRBV5-1 NA NA CASSSVGGKDTQYF TGCGCCAGCAGCAGCGTAGGCGGAAAAGATACGCAGTATTTT
TRBJ2-7 TRBV7-2 TRBD1 NA CASSLLLGQGTYEQYF TGTGCCAGCAGCCTACTTCTGGGACAGGGAACCTACGAGCAGTACTTC
TRBJ2-7 TRBV2 TRBD2 NA CASSGTSQTDYEQYF TGTGCCAGCAGTGGGACTAGCCAAACAGACTACGAGCAGTACTTC
TRBJ1-3 TRBV19 NA NA CASRERGPNHSGNTIYF TGTGCCAGTAGGGAAAGGGGCCCGAATCACTCTGGAAACACCATATATTTT
TRBJ1-5 TRBV7-8 NA NA CASSSTGKQMPQHF TGTGCCAGCAGCTCTACAGGGAAGCAAATGCCCCAGCATTTT
TRBJ2-7 TRBV5-1 TRBD2 NA CASSFGASGSAHEQYF TGCGCCAGCAGCTTCGGGGCTAGCGGGAGCGCCCACGAGCAGTACTTC
TRBJ2-4 TRBV6-1 NA NA CASSPQDIQYF TGTGCCAGCAGTCCCCAGGACATTCAGTACTTC
TRBJ2-2 TRBV25-1 NA NA CASGTGELFF TGTGCCAGCGGCACCGGGGAGCTGTTTTTT
TRBJ2-7 TRBV11-1 TRBD2 NA CASSLKTSGSYEQYF TGTGCCAGCAGCTTAAAAACTAGCGGGAGCTACGAGCAGTACTTC
TRBJ2-3 TRBV6-5 NA NA CASSEGHVTDTQYF TGTGCCAGCAGTGAGGGACATGTCACAGATACGCAGTATTTT
TRBJ2-3 TRBV29-1 NA NA CSCRREVADTQYF TGCAGCTGTCGCAGGGAGGTCGCAGATACGCAGTATTTT
TRBJ1-3 TRBV27 NA NA CASSLRGLAGNTIYF TGTGCCAGCAGTTTAAGGGGACTGGCTGGAAACACCATATATTTT